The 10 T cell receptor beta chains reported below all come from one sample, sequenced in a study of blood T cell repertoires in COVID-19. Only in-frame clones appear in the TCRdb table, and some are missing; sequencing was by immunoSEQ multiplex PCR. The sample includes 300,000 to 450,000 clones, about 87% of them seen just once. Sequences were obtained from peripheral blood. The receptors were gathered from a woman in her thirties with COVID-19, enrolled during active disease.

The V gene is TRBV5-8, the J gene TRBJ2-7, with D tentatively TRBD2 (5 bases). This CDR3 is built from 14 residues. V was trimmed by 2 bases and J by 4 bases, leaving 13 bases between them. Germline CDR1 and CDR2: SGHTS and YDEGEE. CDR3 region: CASSFNLATYEQYF. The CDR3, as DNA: TGTGCCAGCAGCTTCAACTTAGCGACTTACGAGCAGTACTTC. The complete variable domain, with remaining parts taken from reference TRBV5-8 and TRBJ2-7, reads EAGVTQSPTHLIKTRGQQATLRCSPISGHTSVYWYQQALGLGLQFLLWYDEGEERNRGNFPPRFSGRQFPNYSSELNVNALELEDSALYLCASSFNLATYEQYFGPGTRLTVT.

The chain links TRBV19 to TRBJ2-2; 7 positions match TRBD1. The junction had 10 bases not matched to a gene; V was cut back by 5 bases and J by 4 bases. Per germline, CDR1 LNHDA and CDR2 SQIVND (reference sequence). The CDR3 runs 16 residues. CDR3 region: CASSLGQPIGTGELFF. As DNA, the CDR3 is TGTGCCAGTAGTTTGGGACAGCCGATTGGCACCGGGGAGCTGTTTTTT.

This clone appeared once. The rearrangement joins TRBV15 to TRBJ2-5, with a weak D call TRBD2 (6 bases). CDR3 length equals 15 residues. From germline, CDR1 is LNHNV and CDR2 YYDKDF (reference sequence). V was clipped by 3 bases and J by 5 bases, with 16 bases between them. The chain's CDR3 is CATSSEDGGRETQYF. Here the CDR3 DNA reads TGTGCCACCAGCAGCGAGGACGGGGGTCGGGAGACCCAGTACTTC.

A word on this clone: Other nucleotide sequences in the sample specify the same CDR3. The CDR3 DNA sequence: TGTGCTAGTGGCAGGGACTCCTACGAGCAGTACTTC. Protein sequence: CASGRDSYEQYF. The chain has TRBV12-5 and TRBJ2-7, with a tentative D call TRBD1 (5 bases). Germline loops: CDR1 LGHNT, CDR2 FRNRAP. Deletions cut 6 bases from V and 0 bases from J, with 6 bases between. CDR3 size: 12 residues.

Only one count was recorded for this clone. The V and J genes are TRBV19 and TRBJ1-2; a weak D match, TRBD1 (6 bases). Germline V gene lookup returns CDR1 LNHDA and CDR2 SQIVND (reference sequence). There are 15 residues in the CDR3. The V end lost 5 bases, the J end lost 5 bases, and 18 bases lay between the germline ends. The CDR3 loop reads CASSGTPVSSYGYTF. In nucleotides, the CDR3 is TGTGCCAGTAGTGGGACACCGGTTTCTTCTTATGGCTACACCTTC.

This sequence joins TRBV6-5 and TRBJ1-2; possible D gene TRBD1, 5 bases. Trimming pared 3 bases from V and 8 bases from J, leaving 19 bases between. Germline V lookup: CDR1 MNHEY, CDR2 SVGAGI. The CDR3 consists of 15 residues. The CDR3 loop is CASSYIGGQGFGYTF. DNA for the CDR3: TGTGCCAGCAGTTATATTGGTGGGCAGGGCTTCGGCTACACCTTC.

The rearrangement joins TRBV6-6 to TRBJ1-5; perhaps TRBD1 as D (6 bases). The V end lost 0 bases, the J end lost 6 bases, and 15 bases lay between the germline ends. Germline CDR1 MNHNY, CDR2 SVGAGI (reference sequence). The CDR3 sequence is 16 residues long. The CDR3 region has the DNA TGTGCCAGCAGTTACTCAAGACAGGCCAGGGGTCAGCCCCAGCATTTT. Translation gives CASSYSRQARGQPQHF.

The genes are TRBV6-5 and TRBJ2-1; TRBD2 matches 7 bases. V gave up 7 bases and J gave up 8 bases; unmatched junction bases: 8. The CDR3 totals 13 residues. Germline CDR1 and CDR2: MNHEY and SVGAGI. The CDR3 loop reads CASNLPGGDEQFF. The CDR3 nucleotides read TGTGCCAGCAACCTCCCTGGGGGGGATGAGCAGTTCTTC.

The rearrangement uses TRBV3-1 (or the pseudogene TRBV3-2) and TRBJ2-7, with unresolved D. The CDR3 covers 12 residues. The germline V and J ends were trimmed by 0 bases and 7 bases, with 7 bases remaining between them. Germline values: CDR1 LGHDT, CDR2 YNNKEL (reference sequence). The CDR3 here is CASSQDTWEQYF. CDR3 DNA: TGTGCCAGCAGCCAAGATACTTGGGAGCAGTACTTC.

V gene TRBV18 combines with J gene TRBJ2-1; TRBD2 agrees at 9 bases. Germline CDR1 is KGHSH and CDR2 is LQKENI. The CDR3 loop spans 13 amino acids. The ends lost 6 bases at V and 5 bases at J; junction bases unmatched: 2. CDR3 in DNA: TGTGCCAGCTCCCCTAGCGGGAACAATGAGCAGTTCTTC. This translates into CASSPSGNNEQFF. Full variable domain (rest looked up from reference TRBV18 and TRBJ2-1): NAGVMQNPRHLVRRRGQEARLRCSPMKGHSHVYWYRQLPEEGLKFMVYLQKENIIDESGMPKERFSAEFPKEGPSILRIQQVVRGDSAAYFCASSPSGNNEQFFGPGTRLTVL.